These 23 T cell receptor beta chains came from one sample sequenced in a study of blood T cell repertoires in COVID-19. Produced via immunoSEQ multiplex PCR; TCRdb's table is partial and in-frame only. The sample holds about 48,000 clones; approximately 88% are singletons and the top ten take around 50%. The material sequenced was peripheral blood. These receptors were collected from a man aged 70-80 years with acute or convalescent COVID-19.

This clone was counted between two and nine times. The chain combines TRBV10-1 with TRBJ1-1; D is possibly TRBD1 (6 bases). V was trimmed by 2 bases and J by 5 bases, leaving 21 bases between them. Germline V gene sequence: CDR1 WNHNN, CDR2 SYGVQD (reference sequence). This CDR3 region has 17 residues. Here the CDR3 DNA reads TGCGCCAGCAGTGAGGTAGGACAGAAGCCCGGGGATACTGAAGCTTTCTTT. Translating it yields CASSEVGQKPGDTEAFF.

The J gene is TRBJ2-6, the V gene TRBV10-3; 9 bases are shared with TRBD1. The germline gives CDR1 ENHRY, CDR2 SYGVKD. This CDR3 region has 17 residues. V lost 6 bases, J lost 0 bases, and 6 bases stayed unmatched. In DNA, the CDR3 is TGTGCCATCAGGCCGGGACAGGGAACCTCTGGGGCCAACGTCCTGACTTTC. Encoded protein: CAIRPGQGTSGANVLTF.

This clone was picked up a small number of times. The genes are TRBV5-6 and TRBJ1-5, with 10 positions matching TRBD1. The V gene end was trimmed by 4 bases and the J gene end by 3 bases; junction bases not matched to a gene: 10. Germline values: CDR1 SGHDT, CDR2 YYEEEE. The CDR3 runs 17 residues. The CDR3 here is CASSVDRDRGSNQPQHF. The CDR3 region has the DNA TGTGCCAGCAGCGTGGACCGGGACAGGGGTTCCAATCAGCCCCAGCATTTT.

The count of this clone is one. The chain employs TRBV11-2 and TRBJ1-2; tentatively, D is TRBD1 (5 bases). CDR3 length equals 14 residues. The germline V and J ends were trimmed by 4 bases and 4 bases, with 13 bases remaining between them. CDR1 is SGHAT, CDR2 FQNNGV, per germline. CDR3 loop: CASSSRAPSYGYTF. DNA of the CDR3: TGTGCCAGCAGCTCCAGGGCCCCCTCCTATGGCTACACCTTC.

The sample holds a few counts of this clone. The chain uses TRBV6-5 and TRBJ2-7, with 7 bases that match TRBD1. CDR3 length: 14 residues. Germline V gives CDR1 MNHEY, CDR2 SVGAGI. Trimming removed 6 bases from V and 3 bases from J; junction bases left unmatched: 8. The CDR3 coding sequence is TGTGCCAGCAGCACAGGGGCGAAAGTCTACGAGCAGTACTTC. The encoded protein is CASSTGAKVYEQYF.

The CDR3 loop is CASSTGQGPRPQHF. DNA of the CDR3: TGTGCCAGCAGTACCGGACAGGGCCCTAGGCCCCAGCATTTT. This chain uses TRBV27 with TRBJ1-5, with 8 nucleotides matching TRBD1. Germline-derived CDR1 and CDR2 are MNHEY and SMNVEV (reference sequence). The CDR3 is made up of 14 amino acids. The V gene end was trimmed by 5 bases and the J gene end by 9 bases; junction bases not matched to a gene: 9.

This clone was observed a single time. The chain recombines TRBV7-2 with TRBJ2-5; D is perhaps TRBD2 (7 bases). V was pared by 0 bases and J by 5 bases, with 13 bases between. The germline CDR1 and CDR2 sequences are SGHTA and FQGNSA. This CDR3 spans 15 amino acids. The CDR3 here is CASSLAGGPDETQYF. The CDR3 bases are TGTGCCAGCAGCTTAGCGGGGGGGCCGGATGAGACCCAGTACTTC.

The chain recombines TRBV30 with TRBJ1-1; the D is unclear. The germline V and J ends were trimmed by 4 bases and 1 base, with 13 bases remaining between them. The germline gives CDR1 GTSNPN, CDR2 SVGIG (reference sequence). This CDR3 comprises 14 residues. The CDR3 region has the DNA TGTGCCTGGAATGCGGCATCTTGGAACACTGAAGCTTTCTTT. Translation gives CAWNAASWNTEAFF.

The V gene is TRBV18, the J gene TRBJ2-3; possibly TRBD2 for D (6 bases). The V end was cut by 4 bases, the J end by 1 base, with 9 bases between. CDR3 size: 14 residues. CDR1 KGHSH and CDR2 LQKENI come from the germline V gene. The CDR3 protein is CASSLQRGTDTQYF. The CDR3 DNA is TGTGCCAGCTCACTACAGCGGGGCACAGATACGCAGTATTTT.

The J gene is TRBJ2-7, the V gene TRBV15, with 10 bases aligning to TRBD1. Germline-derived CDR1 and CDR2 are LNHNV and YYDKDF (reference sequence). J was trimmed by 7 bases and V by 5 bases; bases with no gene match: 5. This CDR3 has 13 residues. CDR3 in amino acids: CATSFDRGREQYF. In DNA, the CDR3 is TGTGCCACCAGCTTCGACAGGGGGCGGGAGCAGTACTTC.

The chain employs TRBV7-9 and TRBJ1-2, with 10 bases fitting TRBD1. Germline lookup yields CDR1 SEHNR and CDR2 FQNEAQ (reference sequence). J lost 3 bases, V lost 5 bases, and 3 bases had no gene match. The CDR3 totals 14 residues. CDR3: CASSADRGDYGYTF. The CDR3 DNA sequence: TGTGCCAGCAGCGCGGACAGGGGGGACTATGGCTACACCTTC.

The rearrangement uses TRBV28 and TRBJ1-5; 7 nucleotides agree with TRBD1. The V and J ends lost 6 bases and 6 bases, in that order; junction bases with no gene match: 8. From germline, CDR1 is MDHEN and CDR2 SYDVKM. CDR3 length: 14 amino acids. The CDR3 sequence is CASSGTGVRQPQHF. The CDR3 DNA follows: TGTGCCAGCAGCGGAACAGGGGTCCGTCAGCCCCAGCATTTT.

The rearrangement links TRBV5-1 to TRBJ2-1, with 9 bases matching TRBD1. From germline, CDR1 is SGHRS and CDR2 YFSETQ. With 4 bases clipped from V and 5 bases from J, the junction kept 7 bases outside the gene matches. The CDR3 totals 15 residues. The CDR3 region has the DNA TGCGCCAGCAGCCCACAGGGGGCGTTTGACAATGAGCAGTTCTTC. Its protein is CASSPQGAFDNEQFF.

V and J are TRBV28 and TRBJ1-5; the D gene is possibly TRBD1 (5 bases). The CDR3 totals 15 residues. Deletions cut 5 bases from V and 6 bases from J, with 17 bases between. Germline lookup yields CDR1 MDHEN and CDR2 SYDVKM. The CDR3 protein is CASSPPRRVGQPQHF. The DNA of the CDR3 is TGTGCCAGCAGTCCACCCCGCAGGGTTGGTCAGCCCCAGCATTTT.

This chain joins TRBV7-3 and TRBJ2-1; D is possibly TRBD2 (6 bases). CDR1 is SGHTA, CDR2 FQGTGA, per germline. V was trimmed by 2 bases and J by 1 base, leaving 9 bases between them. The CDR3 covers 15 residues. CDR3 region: CASSLFAGSYNEQFF. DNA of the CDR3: TGTGCCAGCAGCTTATTTGCGGGATCCTACAATGAGCAGTTCTTC.

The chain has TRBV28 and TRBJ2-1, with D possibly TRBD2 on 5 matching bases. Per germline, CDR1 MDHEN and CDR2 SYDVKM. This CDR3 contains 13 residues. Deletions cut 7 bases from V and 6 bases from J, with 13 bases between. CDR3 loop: CASTSPGSNEQFF. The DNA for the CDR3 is TGTGCCAGCACCTCTCCGGGGTCCAATGAGCAGTTCTTC.

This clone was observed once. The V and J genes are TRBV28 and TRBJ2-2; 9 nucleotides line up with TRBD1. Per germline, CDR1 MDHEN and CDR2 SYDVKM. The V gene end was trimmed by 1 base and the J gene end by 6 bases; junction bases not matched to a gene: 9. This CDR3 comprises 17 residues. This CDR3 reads CASSLSGTGRWAGELFF. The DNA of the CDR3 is TGTGCCAGCAGTTTATCGGGGACAGGGAGGTGGGCCGGGGAGCTGTTTTTT.

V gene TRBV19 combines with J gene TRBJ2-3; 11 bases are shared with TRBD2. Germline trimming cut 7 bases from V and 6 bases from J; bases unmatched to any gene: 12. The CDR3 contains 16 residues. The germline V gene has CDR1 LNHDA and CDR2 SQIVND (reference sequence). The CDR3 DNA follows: TGTGCCAGTATCCCTGGGGCTAGCGGGAGGTGGGATACGCAGTATTTT. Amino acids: CASIPGASGRWDTQYF.

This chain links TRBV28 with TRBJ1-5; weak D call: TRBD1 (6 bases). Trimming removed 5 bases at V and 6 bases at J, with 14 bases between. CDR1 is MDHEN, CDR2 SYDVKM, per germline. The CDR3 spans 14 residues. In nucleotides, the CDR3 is TGTGCCAGCAGTCGTGACAGGATAGTTCAGCCCCAGCATTTT. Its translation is CASSRDRIVQPQHF.

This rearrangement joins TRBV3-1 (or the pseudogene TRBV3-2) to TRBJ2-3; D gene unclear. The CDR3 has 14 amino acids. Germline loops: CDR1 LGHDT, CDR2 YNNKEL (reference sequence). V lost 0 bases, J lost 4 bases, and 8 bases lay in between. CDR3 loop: CASSQDLVPDTQYF. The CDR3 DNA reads TGTGCCAGCAGCCAAGATCTAGTTCCAGATACGCAGTATTTT.

CDR3 residues: CASSSLQGRGTEAFF. In DNA, the CDR3 is TGCGCCAGCAGCTCTCTACAGGGGAGAGGTACTGAAGCTTTCTTT. The rearrangement uses TRBV5-1 and TRBJ1-1; TRBD1 matches at 7 bases. After removal of 3 bases from V and 5 bases from J, the junction contained 10 bases not matched to a gene. Germline-derived CDR1 and CDR2 are SGHRS and YFSETQ. This CDR3 has 15 residues.

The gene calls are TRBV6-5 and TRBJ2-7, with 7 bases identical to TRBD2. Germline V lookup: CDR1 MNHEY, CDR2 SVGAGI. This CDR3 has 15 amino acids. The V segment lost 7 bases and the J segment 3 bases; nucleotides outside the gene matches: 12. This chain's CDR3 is CASTLGGSPYYEQYF. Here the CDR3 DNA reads TGTGCCAGCACCCTGGGGGGGAGTCCCTACTACGAGCAGTACTTC.

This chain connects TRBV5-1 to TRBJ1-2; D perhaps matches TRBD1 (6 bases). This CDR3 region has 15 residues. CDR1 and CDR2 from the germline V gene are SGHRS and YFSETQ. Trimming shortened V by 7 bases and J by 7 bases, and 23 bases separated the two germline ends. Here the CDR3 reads CASGEAGARVGGYTF. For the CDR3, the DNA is TGCGCCAGCGGCGAGGCGGGGGCGAGGGTTGGTGGCTACACCTTC.